The 12 T cell receptor beta chains below all came from one sample that was sequenced in a study of T cell responses to AZD1222 COVID-19 vaccine. Libraries were prepared by immunoSEQ multiplex PCR; TCRdb keeps only in-frame clonotypes and omits some of them. Here the sample spans more than 100,000 clones, roughly 85% being singletons. Source: peripheral blood, taken 28 days after the second dose of the MenACWY control vaccine. The receptors here all came from an adult who received the MenACWY meningococcal vaccine as a control.

The chain combines TRBV6-1 with TRBJ1-1; no clear D. V was trimmed by 2 bases and J by 3 bases, leaving 7 bases between them. This CDR3 is 13 amino acids long. In germline, CDR1 is MNHNS, CDR2 SASEGT. The DNA of the CDR3 is TGTGCCAGCAGTGAAACGGAGGACACTGAAGCTTTCTTT. It translates to CASSETEDTEAFF.

The CDR3 loop is CASSLALAGPYNEQFF. The DNA for the CDR3 is TGTGCCAGCAGCTTGGCACTAGCGGGGCCGTACAATGAGCAGTTCTTC. The chain links TRBV5-6 to TRBJ2-1, with 10 bases lining up with TRBD2. The CDR3 length is 16 residues. V shed 0 bases and J 4 bases; nucleotides not matched to a gene: 4. The germline gives CDR1 SGHDT, CDR2 YYEEEE.

This clone has just a few counts. This chain connects TRBV28 to TRBJ2-7; D unresolved. With 6 bases removed from V and 3 bases from J, the gap between germline ends came to 12 bases. Per the germline V gene, CDR1 is MDHEN and CDR2 is SYDVKM. CDR3 length: 13 residues. CDR3 protein: CASRENSDYEQYF. CDR3 DNA: TGTGCCAGCAGGGAAAACAGTGACTACGAGCAGTACTTC.

This clone was seen a single time. The CDR3 sequence: CASSGTLGNTIYF. DNA of the CDR3: TGTGCCAGCAGCGGTACTCTTGGAAACACCATATATTTT. J is TRBJ1-3 and V is TRBV7-9, with D hard to call. Trimming removed 5 bases from V and 3 bases from J, with 8 bases in between. The CDR3 covers 13 residues. Germline V gives CDR1 SEHNR, CDR2 FQNEAQ (reference sequence).

The chain is built from TRBV7-3 and TRBJ2-1; D possibly corresponds to TRBD2 (6 bases). CDR1 SGHTA and CDR2 FQGTGA come from the germline V gene. V was trimmed by 5 bases and J by 6 bases, leaving 14 bases between them. The CDR3 has 14 amino acids. CDR3 in amino acids: CASSLPGVINEQFF. The DNA for the CDR3 is TGTGCCAGCAGCCTACCGGGAGTTATCAATGAGCAGTTCTTC.

The V call is TRBV2, the J call TRBJ2-5, with 10 bases identical to TRBD2. Per germline, CDR1 SNHLY and CDR2 FYNNEI. V lost 6 bases to trimming and J lost 5 bases; unmatched junction nucleotides: 0. CDR3 length: 12 residues. The chain's CDR3 is CASRGLAETQYF. CDR3 bases: TGTGCCAGCAGGGGACTAGCGGAGACCCAGTACTTC.

This chain links TRBV10-3 with TRBJ1-4; D ambiguous. From germline, CDR1 is ENHRY and CDR2 SYGVKD. The V gene lost 2 bases and the J gene lost 6 bases, with 10 bases spanning the gap. This CDR3 is 14 amino acids long. CDR3 nucleotides: TGTGCCATCAGTGAGGGCGACAAGCATGAAAAACTGTTTTTT. Protein product: CAISEGDKHEKLFF.

The chain links TRBV19 to TRBJ1-5, with a tentative D call TRBD1 (6 bases). Trimming removed 5 bases from V and 11 bases from J, with 19 bases in between. Germline V gives CDR1 LNHDA, CDR2 SQIVND (reference sequence). CDR3 length equals 14 residues. CDR3 in amino acids: CASSDSTGRRAQHF. The CDR3 nucleotides are TGTGCCAGTAGTGATTCGACAGGTAGGAGGGCCCAGCATTTT.

The chain uses TRBV2 and TRBJ2-7; D tentatively fits TRBD1 or TRBD2 (6 bases each). The CDR3 runs to 14 residues. CDR1 SNHLY and CDR2 FYNNEI come from the germline V gene. V was clipped by 8 bases and J by 2 bases, with 16 bases between them. The CDR3 spells CASGGLEGTYEQYV. CDR3 in DNA: TGTGCCAGCGGGGGGCTGGAGGGAACCTACGAGCAGTACGTC.

The J gene is TRBJ2-1, the V gene TRBV28; 12 nucleotides line up with TRBD2. V trimming: 5 bases; J trimming: 3 bases; junction bases outside the gene matches: 11. From germline, CDR1 is MDHEN and CDR2 SYDVKM. The CDR3 is made up of 18 amino acids. Here the CDR3 DNA reads TGTGCCAGCAGTCCAACTAGCGGGGGGCCCCCGGGCTACAATGAGCAGTTCTTC. It specifies CASSPTSGGPPGYNEQFF. Combining the CDR3 with reference TRBV28 and TRBJ2-1 gives the whole variable domain DVKVTQSSRYLVKRTGEKVFLECVQDMDHENMFWYRQDPGLGLRLIYFSYDVKMKEKGDIPEGYSVSREKKERFSLILESASTNQTSMYLCASSPTSGGPPGYNEQFFGPGTRLTVL.

Here the CDR3 reads CATSRGSSYNEQFF. The CDR3 DNA follows: TGTGCCACCAGCAGAGGCAGCTCCTACAATGAGCAGTTCTTC. The chain links TRBV15 to TRBJ2-1; no clear D. Germline V lookup: CDR1 LNHNV, CDR2 YYDKDF (reference sequence). The CDR3 consists of 14 residues. Between the trimmed V and J ends, which lost 1 base and 0 bases, there was a span of 4 bases.

This clone was observed once. CDR3 region: CASSGGQVTGELFF. CDR3 sequence (DNA): TGTGCCAGCAGCGGGGGACAGGTGACCGGGGAGCTGTTTTTT. The rearrangement links TRBV5-4 to TRBJ2-2; 8 nucleotides line up with TRBD1. This CDR3 has 14 amino acids. Losses at the gene ends were 4 bases for V and 5 bases for J; bases not matched to a gene: 4. Germline V gives CDR1 SGHNT, CDR2 YYREEE (reference sequence).